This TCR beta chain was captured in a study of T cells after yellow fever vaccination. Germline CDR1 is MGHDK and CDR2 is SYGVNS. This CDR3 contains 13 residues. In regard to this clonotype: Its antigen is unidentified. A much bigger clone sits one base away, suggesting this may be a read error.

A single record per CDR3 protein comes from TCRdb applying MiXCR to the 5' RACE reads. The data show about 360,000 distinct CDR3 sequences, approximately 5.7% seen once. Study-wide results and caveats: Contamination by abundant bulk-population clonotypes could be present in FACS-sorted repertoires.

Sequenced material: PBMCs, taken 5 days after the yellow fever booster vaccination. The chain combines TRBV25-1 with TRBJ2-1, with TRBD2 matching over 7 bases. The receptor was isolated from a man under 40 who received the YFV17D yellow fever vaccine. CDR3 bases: TGTTCCAGCAGGCACCGGACTAGTTATGAGCAGTTCTTC. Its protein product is CSSRHRTSYEQFF.